The 13 T cell receptor beta chains in this list originate from one sample, sequenced in a study of cytomegalovirus exposure and HLA in healthy donors. Clones were read by immunoSEQ multiplex PCR, and TCRdb kept only the in-frame ones, dropping some. The sample carries more than 90,000 clones, roughly 83% recorded once. Sequenced input: PBMCs. The receptors stem from a man between 18 and 29 years old in good health and CMV-seronegative.

The V call is TRBV10-3, the J call TRBJ2-7; TRBD1 agrees at 9 bases. The CDR3 runs 15 residues. Germline-derived CDR1 and CDR2 are ENHRY and SYGVKD. The V and J ends lost 3 bases and 5 bases, in that order; junction bases with no gene match: 8. The CDR3 loop reads CAISDKDRGGHEQYF. The CDR3 nucleotides read TGTGCCATCAGTGATAAGGACAGGGGCGGACACGAGCAGTACTTC.

The chain links TRBV7-9 to TRBJ2-7; 9 nucleotides line up with TRBD2. V lost 6 bases to trimming and J lost 2 bases; unmatched junction nucleotides: 8. CDR3 length equals 15 residues. Germline CDR1 is SEHNR and CDR2 is FQNEAQ (reference sequence). CDR3 protein: CASSPIAGVTYEQYF. The CDR3 DNA reads as TGTGCCAGCAGTCCGATAGCGGGGGTCACCTACGAGCAGTACTTC. The variable domain in full, completed from reference TRBV7-9 and TRBJ2-7, reads DTGVSQNPRHKITKRGQNVTFRCDPISEHNRLYWYRQTLGQGPEFLTYFQNEAQLEKSRLLSDRFSAERPKGSFSTLEIQRTEQGDSAMYLCASSPIAGVTYEQYFGPGTRLTVT.

The chain uses TRBV19 and TRBJ1-1; no firm D call. Germline V gives CDR1 LNHDA, CDR2 SQIVND (reference sequence). Trimming stripped 3 bases from V and 0 bases from J, with 11 bases between. The CDR3 has 15 amino acids. CDR3 amino acids: CASSIGRRMNTEAFF. In nucleotides, the CDR3 is TGTGCCAGTAGTATTGGAAGGAGGATGAACACTGAAGCTTTCTTT.

The V call is TRBV30, the J call TRBJ2-1; no clear D. The V gene lost 0 bases and the J gene lost 8 bases, with 11 bases spanning the gap. Germline-derived CDR1 and CDR2 are GTSNPN and SVGIG (reference sequence). CDR3 length equals 13 residues. The CDR3 bases are TGTGCCTGGAGTGTAATAAACCGCGATGAGCAGTTCTTC. This gives the protein CAWSVINRDEQFF.

The chain carries TRBV5-1 and TRBJ2-1, with D possibly matching TRBD1 (5 bases). The germline V gene encodes CDR1 SGHRS and CDR2 YFSETQ. V was trimmed by 6 bases and J by 10 bases, leaving 11 bases between them. This CDR3 spans 11 amino acids. The CDR3 sequence: CASKGNREQFF. CDR3 nucleotides: TGCGCCAGCAAGGGGAACCGGGAGCAGTTCTTC.

In DNA form, the CDR3 reads TGTGCCAGCAGCTCCGGACTAGCGGGAGAAAAGGATGAGCAGTTCTTC. Amino acid sequence: CASSSGLAGEKDEQFF. V is TRBV7-7 and J is TRBJ2-1, with 13 positions matching TRBD2. V lost 4 bases and J lost 8; bases outside the gene matches: 8. Germline V gene sequence: CDR1 SSHAT, CDR2 FNYEAQ (reference sequence). CDR3 length: 16 residues.

The chain has TRBV11-3 and TRBJ2-2; 8 bases match TRBD2. Germline CDR1 and CDR2: SGHNT and YENEEA. Trimming removed 4 bases from V and 1 base from J; junction bases left unmatched: 5. This CDR3 is built from 16 residues. The CDR3, as DNA: TGTGCCAGCAGCTACTCTAGCGGGCAGAACACCGGGGAGCTGTTTTTT. Its protein product is CASSYSSGQNTGELFF. The full variable domain, its missing parts supplied by reference TRBV11-3 and TRBJ2-2, is EAGVVQSPRYKIIEKKQPVAFWCNPISGHNTLYWYLQNLGQGPELLIRYENEEAVDDSQLPKDRFSAERLKGVDSTLKIQPAELGDSAVYLCASSYSSGQNTGELFFGEGSRLTVL.

To note about this clone: One junction end does not reproduce the germline sequence, and a read error may be involved. The V gene is TRBV7-6, the J gene TRBJ2-3; 12 bases line up with TRBD2. The CDR3 totals 14 residues. Germline assignment: CDR1 SGHVS and CDR2 FNYEAQ. CDR3 protein: CASSLAGGTDTQYF. The CDR3 DNA follows: TGTGCCAGCAGCCTAGCGGGAGGGACAGATACGCAGTATTTT.

This clone appeared a single time. This rearrangement joins TRBV5-6 to TRBJ2-6, with 7 nucleotides matching TRBD1. This CDR3 spans 16 amino acids. Trimming removed 4 bases from V and 4 bases from J; junction bases left unmatched: 8. CDR1 is SGHDT and CDR2 is YYEEEE in the germline V gene. In DNA form, the CDR3 reads TGTGCCAGCAGCGGAGAGGGGGCTGCGGGGGCCAACGTCCTGACTTTC. Translation: CASSGEGAAGANVLTF.

The V call is TRBV2, the J call TRBJ2-2; the D gene is possibly TRBD1 (5 bases). The CDR3 runs to 15 residues. The V gene's germline CDR1 is SNHLY and CDR2 FYNNEI. Trimming took 2 bases from V and 6 from J, leaving 13 bases between them. The CDR3 DNA follows: TGTGCCAGCAGTGAAACCCTAGGGGTTCCCGGGGAGCTGTTTTTT. It is translated as CASSETLGVPGELFF.

V gene TRBV10-3 combines with J gene TRBJ1-5, with a weak D call TRBD1 (6 bases). CDR1 ENHRY and CDR2 SYGVKD come from the germline V gene. V was clipped by 6 bases and J by 5 bases, with 11 bases between them. The CDR3 consists of 13 residues. The CDR3 coding sequence is TGTGCCATCAGCAAACAGGGCGATCAGCCCCAGCATTTT. Translation: CAISKQGDQPQHF.

Concerning this clone: This same CDR3 is encoded by further DNA sequences in the sample. This chain uses TRBV27 with TRBJ2-2; weak D call: TRBD1 (5 bases). This CDR3 comprises 15 residues. CDR1 and CDR2 from the germline V gene are MNHEY and SMNVEV (reference sequence). The V gene lost 1 base and the J gene lost 2 bases, with 8 bases spanning the gap. The CDR3 bases are TGTGCCAGCAGTTTATTAGGGGCCAACACCGGGGAGCTGTTTTTT. This codes for CASSLLGANTGELFF.

The J gene is TRBJ1-1, the V gene TRBV29-1; perhaps TRBD1 as D (5 bases). This CDR3 is built from 10 residues. CDR1 and CDR2 (germline): SQVTM, ANQGSEA. Trimming stripped 7 bases from V and 8 bases from J, with 11 bases between. The CDR3 loop reads CSGSGGEAFF. CDR3 sequence (DNA): TGCAGCGGGTCGGGGGGGGAAGCTTTCTTT.